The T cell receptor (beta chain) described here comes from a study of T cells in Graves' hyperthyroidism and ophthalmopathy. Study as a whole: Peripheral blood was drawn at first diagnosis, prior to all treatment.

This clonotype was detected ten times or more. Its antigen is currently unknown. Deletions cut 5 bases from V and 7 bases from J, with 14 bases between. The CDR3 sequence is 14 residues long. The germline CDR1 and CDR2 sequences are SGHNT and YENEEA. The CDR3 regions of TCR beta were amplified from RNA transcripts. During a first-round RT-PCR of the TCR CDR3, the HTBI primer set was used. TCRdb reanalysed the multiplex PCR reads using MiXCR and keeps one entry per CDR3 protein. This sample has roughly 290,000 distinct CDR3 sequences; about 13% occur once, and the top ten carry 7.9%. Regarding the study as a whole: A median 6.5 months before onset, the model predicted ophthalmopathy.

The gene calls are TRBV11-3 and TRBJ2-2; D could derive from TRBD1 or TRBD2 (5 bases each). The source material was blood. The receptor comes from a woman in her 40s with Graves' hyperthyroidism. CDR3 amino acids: CASSRGAGGGELFF. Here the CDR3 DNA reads TGTGCCAGCAGCAGAGGGGCGGGCGGCGGGGAGCTGTTTTTT. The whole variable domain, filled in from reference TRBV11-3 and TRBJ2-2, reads EAGVVQSPRYKIIEKKQPVAFWCNPISGHNTLYWYLQNLGQGPELLIRYENEEAVDDSQLPKDRFSAERLKGVDSTLKIQPAELGDSAVYLCASSRGAGGGELFFGEGSRLTVL.